The 9 T cell receptor beta chains in this list originate from one sample, sequenced in a study of shared clonotypes between healthy human individuals. The table came from immunoSEQ multiplex PCR; TCRdb's copy has only in-frame clones and leaves some out. The profile shows around 2,100,000 clones, 85% to 95% of them singletons. In the naive CD8 group, cells lacked CD45RO and were positively selected for CCR7, so terminally differentiated effector memory CD45RA+ cells were left out. The sample comprised naive CD8+ T cells sorted from blood. All receptors derive from a man in his late teens or twenties in good health.

This chain uses TRBV6-6 with TRBJ2-3, with 7 bases identical to TRBD2. This CDR3 has 16 residues. Germline-derived CDR1 and CDR2 are MNHNY and SVGAGI (reference sequence). Trimming at V came to 4 bases and at J to 5 bases, leaving 12 bases not matched to a gene. The CDR3 is CASSLTWEGGRDTQYF. The CDR3 DNA is TGTGCCAGCAGTTTGACCTGGGAGGGAGGGAGAGATACGCAGTATTTT.

In the case of this clone: Distinct nucleotide sequences in the sample also encode this CDR3. This rearrangement joins TRBV6-5 to TRBJ2-1, with TRBD1 matching 9 bases. J lost 4 bases, V lost 5 bases, and 3 bases had no gene match. The length of the CDR3 is 14 residues. Germline V gene sequence: CDR1 MNHEY, CDR2 SVGAGI. The DNA for the CDR3 is TGTGCCAGCAGTCCGGGACAGGGTTACAATGAGCAGTTCTTC. This translates into CASSPGQGYNEQFF.

This chain uses TRBV7-3 with TRBJ2-7; 10 nucleotides match TRBD1. The CDR3 has 15 amino acids. CDR1 is SGHTA and CDR2 is FQGTGA in the germline V gene. V shed 5 bases, J shed 6 bases, and the junction held 10 bases outside the gene matches. The CDR3 sequence is CASSQTGGFYGEQYF. The DNA for the CDR3 is TGTGCCAGCAGCCAGACAGGGGGCTTTTATGGCGAGCAGTACTTC.

The chain links TRBV30 to TRBJ2-7; D gene unclear. Germline assignment: CDR1 GTSNPN and CDR2 SVGIG (reference sequence). The CDR3 spans 12 residues. Trimming took 0 bases from V and 13 from J, leaving 16 bases between them. The CDR3 nucleotides read TGTGCCTGGAGTGTAGTCGGTCCCCCAACATACTTC. The encoded protein is CAWSVVGPPTYF.

This chain connects TRBV25-1 to TRBJ1-5, with a weak D call TRBD1 (6 bases). V was clipped by 5 bases and J by 5 bases, with 19 bases between them. CDR1 and CDR2 (germline): MGHDK, SYGVNS. CDR3 length: 16 residues. CDR3 protein: CASSHSFGGPDQPQHF. In DNA form, the CDR3 reads TGTGCCAGCAGTCATTCTTTCGGGGGGCCCGATCAGCCCCAGCATTTT. Based on the CDR3 plus reference TRBV25-1 and TRBJ1-5, the full variable domain is EADIYQTPRYLVIGTGKKITLECSQTMGHDKMYWYQQDPGMELHLIHYSYGVNSTEKGDLSSESTVSRIRTEHFPLTLESARPSHTSQYLCASSHSFGGPDQPQHFGDGTRLSIL.

The CDR3 DNA sequence: TGTGCCAGCAGTCCCCCGGAGGGTTTCGACGAGCAGTACTTC. Amino acid sequence: CASSPPEGFDEQYF. The chain combines TRBV28 with TRBJ2-7; TRBD2 might be the D (6 bases). The CDR3 is 14 residues long. Germline lookup yields CDR1 MDHEN and CDR2 SYDVKM. Trimming cost V 5 bases and J 5 bases, with 16 bases left between them.

With regard to this clone: The same CDR3 can be traced to other DNA sequences in this sample. The V and J genes are TRBV15 and TRBJ1-1; no clear D. CDR1 and CDR2 (germline): LNHNV, YYDKDF (reference sequence). The CDR3 runs 14 residues. Trimming removed 0 bases at V and 1 base at J, with 6 bases between. The CDR3 region has the DNA TGTGCCACCAGCAGAGATCGGGGGAACACTGAAGCTTTCTTT. It yields the protein CATSRDRGNTEAFF.

V and J are TRBV6-6 and TRBJ1-1; D is uncertain. The CDR3 has 14 residues. CDR1 is MNHNY, CDR2 SVGAGI, per germline (reference sequence). The V gene lost 2 bases and the J gene lost 1 base, with 8 bases spanning the gap. CDR3 in DNA: TGTGCCAGCAGTTACCTGGACTGGAACACTGAAGCTTTCTTT. Translated: CASSYLDWNTEAFF.

The chain joins TRBV5-4 to TRBJ1-4; TRBD1 might be the D (5 bases). The CDR3 spans 17 residues. Germline CDR1 SGHNT, CDR2 YYREEE (reference sequence). V was trimmed by 1 base and J by 0 bases, leaving 13 bases between them. The CDR3 protein is CASSLRAGPATNEKLFF. For the CDR3, the DNA is TGTGCCAGCAGCTTGAGGGCAGGGCCTGCAACTAATGAAAAACTGTTTTTT.